A single sample gave rise to the 25 T cell receptor beta chains below, sequenced in a study of a mutant IDH1 vaccine in newly diagnosed glioma. Profiling relied on immunoSEQ multiplex PCR, and the TCRdb table lists in-frame clones only, not all of them. The data show approximately 52,000 clones, over 60% seen once. Time point: week 47, end of study. With topical imiquimod, each dose of the vaccine consisted of 300 ug of mutant IDH1 20-mer peptide. Their antigen targets remain unknown. Material: PBMCs, obtained from a glioma patient whose treatment included an IDH1 peptide vaccine. All receptors derive from a middle-aged woman with glioma. Some clones in this sample may be carry-over from other donors' samples.

This rearrangement joins TRBV10-3 to TRBJ2-3; 11 positions match TRBD2. V was pared by 1 base and J by 2 bases, with 5 bases of the junction left unmatched. The CDR3 spans 17 residues. The germline gives CDR1 ENHRY, CDR2 SYGVKD. Here the CDR3 DNA reads TGTGCCATCAGTGAGTTGGGTAGCGGGGGGGTCACAGATACGCAGTATTTT. It translates to CAISELGSGGVTDTQYF.

In its sample, this clone was seen a few times. This chain joins TRBV23-1 and TRBJ1-1; D gene uncertain. TRBV23-1 is treated as an ORF (open reading frame) with a function not yet certain. Between the trimmed V and J ends, which lost 2 bases and 7 bases, there was a span of 17 bases. The CDR3 is made up of 15 amino acids. The CDR3, as DNA: TGCGCCAGCAGTCAAGTGCCTTGCCAGGAGAGTGAAGCTTTCTTT. This codes for CASSQVPCQESEAFF.

This clone turned up a few times. The V call is TRBV2, the J call TRBJ2-2, with 7 bases aligning to TRBD2. CDR1 and CDR2 from the germline V gene are SNHLY and FYNNEI. This CDR3 region has 15 residues. With V trimmed by 3 bases and J by 6 bases, 7 bases remained unmatched. Here the CDR3 DNA reads TGTGCCAGCAGTGAGACGGCGGGGGTTGCCGGGGAGCTGTTTTTT. Translated, it gives CASSETAGVAGELFF.

This clone came up a few times. The chain carries TRBV5-8 and TRBJ2-3; TRBD2 matches 16 bases. Per germline, CDR1 SGHTS and CDR2 YDEGEE. V dropped 6 bases and J dropped 0; count of bases not matched to a gene: 10. The CDR3 runs 19 residues. Here the CDR3 reads CASTYGTSGGVWSTDTQYF. CDR3 coding DNA: TGTGCCAGCACCTACGGGACTAGCGGGGGGGTGTGGAGCACAGATACGCAGTATTTT.

The rearrangement uses TRBV30 and TRBJ2-7; D may be TRBD2 (6 bases). V lost 0 bases to trimming and J lost 5 bases, with 11 bases between them. CDR3 length: 13 residues. Germline V CDR1 and CDR2: GTSNPN, SVGIG (reference sequence). In DNA form, the CDR3 reads TGTGCCTGGAGTGTCGGAGGGGAAGACGAGCAGTACTTC. This sequence encodes CAWSVGGEDEQYF.

This clone was counted only a few times. The chain joins TRBV9 to TRBJ2-2; the D gene is possibly TRBD2 (6 bases). From germline, CDR1 is SGDLS and CDR2 YYNGEE. The germline V and J ends were trimmed by 3 bases and 7 bases, with 16 bases remaining between them. This CDR3 is built from 15 residues. CDR3 bases: TGTGCCAGCAGCGCCCGGGGGTCCGGGGGCGGGGAGCTGTTTTTT. It yields the protein CASSARGSGGGELFF.

This sequence joins TRBV10-1 and TRBJ2-1; 7 bases are shared with TRBD1. CDR1 and CDR2 (germline): WNHNN, SYGVQD (reference sequence). This CDR3 has 14 amino acids. V shed 4 bases and J 5 bases; nucleotides not matched to a gene: 5. The DNA for the CDR3 is TGCGCCAGCAGTGGATGGACAGGCCACAATGAGCAGTTCTTC. This codes for CASSGWTGHNEQFF.

The rearrangement uses TRBV21-1 and TRBJ2-5; the table's D call, TRBD2, has no DNA check behind it. TRBV21-1 is a pseudogene. This CDR3 has 15 amino acids. The CDR3, as DNA: TGTGCCAGCAGCCCGCCGTCTCAAGCCTGGGAGACCCAGTACTTC. Protein: CASSPPSQAWETQYF.

This clone has a handful of counts. The rearrangement links TRBV9 to TRBJ1-1; 8 nucleotides align to TRBD1. V was clipped by 3 bases and J by 5 bases; unmatched bases: 6. From germline, CDR1 is SGDLS and CDR2 YYNGEE. The CDR3 covers 14 residues. In DNA, the CDR3 is TGTGCCAGCAGCGGACAGGGGAGGGCGACTGAAGCTTTCTTT. It is translated as CASSGQGRATEAFF.

The gene calls are TRBV30 and TRBJ2-7; D possibly corresponds to TRBD1 (7 bases). The ends were cut back, 7 bases at V and 7 bases at J, with 29 bases in the middle. CDR3 length equals 16 residues. Germline lookup yields CDR1 GTSNPN and CDR2 SVGIG (reference sequence). The chain's CDR3 is CASKAVRQGGLGEQYF. The CDR3, as DNA: TGTGCCTCCAAGGCCGTCCGACAGGGAGGACTCGGGGAGCAGTACTTC.

This chain connects TRBV27 to TRBJ1-2, with D maybe TRBD1 (5 bases). Germline CDR1 reads MNHEY; CDR2 reads SMNVEV (reference sequence). V lost 8 bases and J 3 bases, leaving 16 bases between the germline ends. This CDR3 has 14 residues. CDR3 bases: TGTGCCAGCCTGAATCCCAGGGACGACTATGGCTACACCTTC. Its protein is CASLNPRDDYGYTF.

The chain links TRBV7-6 to TRBJ1-3; D unclear. CDR1 and CDR2 (germline): SGHVS, FNYEAQ. With 6 bases removed from V and 3 bases from J, the gap between germline ends came to 9 bases. The length of the CDR3 is 13 residues. The CDR3 sequence is CASSPRFGNTIYF. CDR3 coding DNA: TGTGCCAGCAGTCCTAGGTTTGGAAACACCATATATTTT.

The chain combines TRBV13 with TRBJ1-2, with D uncertain. This CDR3 contains 13 residues. V was trimmed by 5 bases and J by 4 bases, leaving 11 bases between them. Per germline, CDR1 PRHDT and CDR2 FYEKMQ (reference sequence). CDR3 DNA sequence: TGTGCCAGCAGCCCTTTTAGGTCCTATGGCTACACCTTC. It translates to CASSPFRSYGYTF.

This sequence joins TRBV5-6 and TRBJ1-2; 8 nucleotides agree with TRBD1. Germline V gene sequence: CDR1 SGHDT, CDR2 YYEEEE. J gave up 8 bases and V 4 bases, and 7 bases lay outside the gene matches. This CDR3 is 13 amino acids long. The CDR3 sequence is CASSRQGQEGYTF. CDR3 in DNA: TGTGCCAGCAGCCGACAGGGGCAGGAGGGCTACACCTTC.

The J gene is TRBJ2-7, the V gene TRBV6-5; 12 bases fit TRBD2. With V trimmed by 6 bases and J by 3 bases, 6 bases remained unmatched. This CDR3 has 15 residues. Looked up from germline, CDR1 is MNHEY and CDR2 is SVGAGI. CDR3: CASRLTLAGGYEQYF. Written as DNA, the CDR3 is TGTGCCAGCAGGTTAACACTAGCGGGGGGCTACGAGCAGTACTTC.

This clone was found a few times. The gene calls are TRBV6-5 and TRBJ1-1; D gene ambiguous. This CDR3 spans 14 amino acids. Trimming left V 0 bases short and J 5 bases short, with 10 bases between. Germline loops: CDR1 MNHEY, CDR2 SVGAGI. The DNA of the CDR3 is TGTGCCAGCAGTTACTCGTCGGGATATACTGAAGCTTTCTTT. It translates to CASSYSSGYTEAFF.

The genes are TRBV5-4 and TRBJ2-1; 9 nucleotides line up with TRBD2. The CDR3 sequence is 16 residues long. J lost 0 bases, V lost 3 bases, and 4 bases had no gene match. Germline V gene data show CDR1 as SGHNT and CDR2 as YYREEE (reference sequence). The CDR3 protein is CASSSRGGGSYNEQFF. Written as DNA, the CDR3 is TGTGCCAGCAGCTCGCGCGGGGGGGGCTCCTACAATGAGCAGTTCTTC. Using reference TRBV5-4 and TRBJ2-1 for the parts outside the CDR3, the full variable domain is ETGVTQSPTHLIKTRGQQVTLRCSSQSGHNTVSWYQQALGQGPQFIFQYYREEENGRGNFPPRFSGLQFPNYSSELNVNALELDDSALYLCASSSRGGGSYNEQFFGPGTRLTVL.

J is TRBJ2-7 and V is TRBV15, with 12 bases fitting TRBD2. Germline V gene sequence: CDR1 LNHNV, CDR2 YYDKDF (reference sequence). Trimming removed 4 bases from V and 6 bases from J; junction bases left unmatched: 4. The CDR3 covers 14 residues. CDR3 nucleotide sequence: TGTGCCACCAGCACTAGCGGGAGGGTAGGCGAGCAGTACTTC. This sequence encodes CATSTSGRVGEQYF.

This clone was counted between two and nine times. V and J are TRBV7-8 and TRBJ1-1; D is unclear. Germline V lookup: CDR1 SGHVS, CDR2 FQNEAQ. This CDR3 is 11 amino acids long. Trimming shortened V by 5 bases and J by 7 bases, and 8 bases separated the two germline ends. CDR3 protein: CASSVQNEAFF. CDR3 DNA sequence: TGTGCCAGCAGCGTGCAGAATGAAGCTTTCTTT.

The chain couples TRBV11-3 to TRBJ2-7; D possibly corresponds to TRBD1 (5 bases). Trimming stripped 1 base from V and 3 bases from J, with 13 bases between. In germline, CDR1 is SGHNT, CDR2 YENEEA. This CDR3 is 15 amino acids long. This CDR3 reads CASSLGSTANYEQYF. The CDR3 coding sequence is TGTGCCAGCAGCTTAGGGTCGACAGCGAACTACGAGCAGTACTTC. Using reference TRBV11-3 and TRBJ2-7 for the parts outside the CDR3, the full variable domain is EAGVVQSPRYKIIEKKQPVAFWCNPISGHNTLYWYLQNLGQGPELLIRYENEEAVDDSQLPKDRFSAERLKGVDSTLKIQPAELGDSAVYLCASSLGSTANYEQYFGPGTRLTVT.

The chain uses TRBV29-1 and TRBJ2-7, with 9 bases that match TRBD1. Trimming at V came to 6 bases and at J to 4 bases, leaving 10 bases not matched to a gene. Germline CDR1 reads SQVTM; CDR2 reads ANQGSEA. The CDR3 is made up of 14 amino acids. The CDR3 sequence is CSVRDRDRAYEQYF. The CDR3 DNA sequence: TGCAGCGTCAGAGACCGGGACAGGGCTTACGAGCAGTACTTC.

V gene TRBV4-3 combines with J gene TRBJ2-1; 13 positions match TRBD2. V trimming: 4 bases; J trimming: 5 bases; junction bases outside the gene matches: 5. The CDR3 totals 16 residues. CDR1 LGHNA and CDR2 YSLEER come from the germline V gene. The CDR3 region is CASSPTSGGNNNEQFF. In DNA, the CDR3 is TGCGCCAGCAGCCCGACTAGCGGGGGGAACAACAATGAGCAGTTCTTC.

In its sample, this clone ranks as medium-sized. The genes are TRBV6-1 and TRBJ2-3; 9 nucleotides align to TRBD1. CDR3 length equals 15 residues. V was pared by 11 bases and J by 3 bases, with 12 bases of the junction left unmatched. Germline CDR1 reads MNHNS; CDR2 reads SASEGT. CDR3 loop: CASLTGGAGTDTQYF. CDR3 in DNA: TGTGCCTCCCTCACAGGGGGCGCCGGAACAGATACGCAGTATTTT.

This rearrangement joins TRBV10-2 to TRBJ1-3, with a weak D call TRBD1 (6 bases). In germline, CDR1 is WSHSY, CDR2 SAAADI. Trimming took 5 bases from V and 2 from J, leaving 10 bases between them. The CDR3 runs to 14 residues. The chain's CDR3 is CASSTGMPGNTIYF. DNA of the CDR3: TGCGCCAGCAGTACAGGGATGCCTGGAAACACCATATATTTT.

This chain joins TRBV6-6 and TRBJ2-3; 7 nucleotides line up with TRBD1. Unmatched junction bases numbered 5, after V lost 5 bases and J lost 3 bases. This CDR3 is 14 amino acids long. Germline CDR1 is MNHNY and CDR2 is SVGAGI (reference sequence). CDR3 protein: CASSQGGRTDTQYF. The CDR3 DNA follows: TGTGCCAGCAGTCAAGGGGGCAGGACAGATACGCAGTATTTT.